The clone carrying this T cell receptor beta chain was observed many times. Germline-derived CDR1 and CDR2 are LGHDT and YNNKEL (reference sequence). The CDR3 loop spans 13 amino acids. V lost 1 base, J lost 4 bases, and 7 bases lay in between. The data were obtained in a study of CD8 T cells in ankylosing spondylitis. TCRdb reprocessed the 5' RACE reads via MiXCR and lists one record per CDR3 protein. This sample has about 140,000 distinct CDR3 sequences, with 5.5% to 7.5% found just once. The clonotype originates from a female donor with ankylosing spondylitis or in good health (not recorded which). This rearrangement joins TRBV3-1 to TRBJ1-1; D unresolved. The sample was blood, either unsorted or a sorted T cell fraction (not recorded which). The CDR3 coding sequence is TGTGCCAGCAGCCAAGGTAAGGGCACTGAAGCTTTCTTT. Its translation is CASSQGKGTEAFF.